Each of the 9 T cell receptor beta chains below was sequenced from the same sample in a study of metastatic and nonmetastatic thyroid tumors (dated by TCRdb to about 2020). None of the patients had been given any treatment before thyroid surgery. Libraries were constructed by PCR. The reads were generated on an Illumina HiSeq 4000. Using fastp at Q25 and MiXCR, TCRdb reprocessed the public reads and kept productive beta chains. The sample includes tens of thousands of clones, with around 17% observed a single time. 22% of the sample is held by the ten biggest clonotypes. The sample taken for sequencing was blood. The source is a female donor with papillary thyroid cancer or a benign thyroid nodule (not recorded which). Some clones in this sample may be carry-over from other donors' samples.

This clone was counted many times. The same CDR3 also results from other DNA sequences found in this sample. The chain uses TRBV6-1 and TRBJ1-4; no reliable D call. CDR1 MNHNS and CDR2 SASEGT come from the germline V gene. The CDR3 runs 13 residues. V gave up 5 bases and J gave up 5 bases, with 9 bases separating them. The CDR3 DNA sequence: TGTGCCAGCAGTTGGGATCCCAATGAAAAACTGTTTTTT. Its translation is CASSWDPNEKLFF.

In this sample, this clone turned up many times. J is TRBJ2-1 and V is TRBV10-1; 13 nucleotides line up with TRBD2. The V gene end was trimmed by 5 bases and the J gene end by 7 bases; junction bases not matched to a gene: 11. Looked up from germline, CDR1 is WNHNN and CDR2 is SYGVQD (reference sequence). There are 17 residues in the CDR3. The CDR3 region has the DNA TGCGCCAGCAGTACCGGGACTAGCGGGGCCTTCGGGAATGAGCAGTTCTTC. Translated: CASSTGTSGAFGNEQFF.

This clone showed up many times. The rearrangement uses TRBV27 and TRBJ2-5; no firm D call. V was clipped by 4 bases and J by 1 base, with 4 bases between them. The CDR3 loop spans 12 amino acids. Germline lookup yields CDR1 MNHEY and CDR2 SMNVEV (reference sequence). Here the CDR3 DNA reads TGTGCCAGCAGTTCGTTCCAAGAGACCCAGTACTTC. The encoded protein is CASSSFQETQYF.

This clone is medium-sized in the sample. The genes are TRBV6-2 or TRBV6-3 and TRBJ2-7, with unresolved D. The germline CDR1 and CDR2 sequences are MNHEY and SVGEGT. The V gene lost 6 bases and the J gene lost 0 bases, with 6 bases spanning the gap. The CDR3 runs to 12 residues. DNA for the CDR3: TGTGCCAGCAGGTCGCTCTCCTACGAGCAGTACTTC. This sequence encodes CASRSLSYEQYF.

There are a few counts of this clone. The V and J genes are TRBV7-9 and TRBJ2-7; D call uncertain. Germline V gene lookup returns CDR1 SEHNR and CDR2 FQNEAQ (reference sequence). This CDR3 comprises 12 residues. Trimming shortened V by 5 bases and J by 6 bases, and 11 bases separated the two germline ends. CDR3 DNA: TGTGCCAGCAGCCTAGACACGACCGAGCAGTACTTC. Its translation is CASSLDTTEQYF.

The chain couples TRBV19 to TRBJ1-1, with a tentative D call TRBD1 (5 bases). The CDR3 sequence is 14 residues long. With 10 bases removed from V and 4 bases from J, the gap between germline ends came to 19 bases. CDR1 and CDR2 (germline): LNHDA, SQIVND (reference sequence). CDR3 sequence reads: CATVRASKPTEAFF. The CDR3 DNA reads as TGTGCCACCGTCAGGGCATCGAAACCCACTGAAGCTTTCTTT.

Concerning this clone itself: Since a much larger clone is just one base distant, this may be a read error. This specimen includes other DNA sequences encoding the same CDR3. V gene TRBV9 combines with J gene TRBJ2-7, with unresolved D. Germline assignment: CDR1 SGDLS and CDR2 YYNGEE. The germline V and J ends were trimmed by 0 bases and 6 bases, with 13 bases remaining between them. The CDR3 sequence is 14 residues long. CDR3 DNA: TGTGCCAGCAGCGTAGGTAGGGTACCAGGCGAGCAGTACTTC. The encoded protein is CASSVGRVPGEQYF.

Only a few counts were recorded for this clone. A much larger clone sits a single nucleotide away, making a read error possible. The rearrangement joins TRBV5-1 to TRBJ2-3; D unclear. Germline-derived CDR1 and CDR2 are SGHRS and YFSETQ. The ends were cut back, 0 bases at V and 8 bases at J, with 10 bases in the middle. The CDR3 has 13 residues. CDR3 sequence (DNA): TGCGCCAGCAGCTTGGAAGGCCCCGGTACGCAGTATTTT. As protein: CASSLEGPGTQYF.

This clone turned up a few times. The rearrangement links TRBV6-6 to TRBJ2-7, with TRBD2 matching over 9 bases. V shed 1 base, J shed 4 bases, and the junction held 2 bases outside the gene matches. The CDR3 has 14 amino acids. Germline-derived CDR1 and CDR2 are MNHNY and SVGAGI (reference sequence). CDR3 region: CASSYLRGGYEQYF. The DNA for the CDR3 is TGTGCCAGCAGTTACTTGCGGGGGGGGTACGAGCAGTACTTC.